This T cell receptor beta chain was identified during a study of cytomegalovirus exposure and HLA in healthy donors. Regarding the study as a whole: The study found most TCR sequences rare, yet found some public TCRs in many donors. Among TCR beta chains, those listed as cytomegalovirus-associated numbered under 200.

Notes on this clone: Its specificity is not known.

The CDR3 length is 15 residues. Germline V lookup: CDR1 SGHTA, CDR2 FQGNSA. The V segment lost 1 base and the J segment 3 bases; nucleotides outside the gene matches: 6. Here immunoSEQ multiplex PCR was the method, and the copy in TCRdb shows in-frame clones only, minus some. The sample has some 150,000 clones; roughly nine tenths are singletons. The chain combines TRBV7-2 with TRBJ2-7, with TRBD1 matching over 7 bases. This receptor was taken from a woman aged 18-29 years in good health and CMV-seropositive. Input material: PBMCs. The CDR3 DNA reads as TGTGCCAGCAGCTTAGTTAGGGGACAGTTCTACGAGCAGTACTTC. This codes for CASSLVRGQFYEQYF.